Below, 4 T cell receptor beta chains from the same sample are listed, as sequenced in a study of blood T cell repertoires in COVID-19. TCRdb's table, derived via immunoSEQ multiplex PCR, lists solely in-frame clones and lacks some. This sample has about 140,000 clones; 84% occur once, and the top ten carry approximately 1.6%. The sequenced sample consisted of PBMCs or T cells enriched from blood (not recorded which). Receptors were obtained from a woman between 18 and 29 years old who had been exposed to COVID-19.

This clone came up a few times. The chain carries TRBV6-5 and TRBJ2-7; 11 bases align to TRBD2. The CDR3 spans 15 residues. Trimming took 5 bases from V and 2 from J; bases not matched to a gene: 5. From germline, CDR1 is MNHEY and CDR2 SVGAGI. The DNA of the CDR3 is TGTGCCAGCAGTCCGACTAGCGGGGAAGCCTACGAGCAGTACTTC. Its protein is CASSPTSGEAYEQYF.

The J gene is TRBJ2-7, the V gene TRBV19; 9 bases align to TRBD1. The CDR3 extends over 15 amino acids. V was clipped by 5 bases and J by 2 bases; unmatched bases: 7. The germline gives CDR1 LNHDA, CDR2 SQIVND (reference sequence). CDR3 amino acids: CASSLAGTGTYEQYF. The CDR3 DNA reads TGTGCCAGTAGTCTGGCCGGGACAGGGACCTACGAGCAGTACTTC.

The CDR3 loop is CASREGLDTGELFF. Here the CDR3 DNA reads TGTGCCAGCAGGGAGGGACTTGATACCGGGGAGCTGTTTTTT. This chain links TRBV6-4 with TRBJ2-2, with D maybe TRBD2 (6 bases). The V gene's germline CDR1 is MRHNA and CDR2 SNTAGT. V dropped 6 bases and J dropped 5 bases, with 13 bases sitting between them. The CDR3 spans 14 residues.

The gene calls are TRBV27 and TRBJ1-2, with 8 bases lining up with TRBD1. This CDR3 is built from 18 residues. The ends lost 3 bases at V and 8 bases at J; junction bases unmatched: 20. Per the germline V gene, CDR1 is MNHEY and CDR2 is SMNVEV (reference sequence). CDR3 bases: TGTGCCAGCAGTTTTTTCGTAAGGGCTGGACAGGGAATTAGAGGCTACACCTTC. Its translation: CASSFFVRAGQGIRGYTF.